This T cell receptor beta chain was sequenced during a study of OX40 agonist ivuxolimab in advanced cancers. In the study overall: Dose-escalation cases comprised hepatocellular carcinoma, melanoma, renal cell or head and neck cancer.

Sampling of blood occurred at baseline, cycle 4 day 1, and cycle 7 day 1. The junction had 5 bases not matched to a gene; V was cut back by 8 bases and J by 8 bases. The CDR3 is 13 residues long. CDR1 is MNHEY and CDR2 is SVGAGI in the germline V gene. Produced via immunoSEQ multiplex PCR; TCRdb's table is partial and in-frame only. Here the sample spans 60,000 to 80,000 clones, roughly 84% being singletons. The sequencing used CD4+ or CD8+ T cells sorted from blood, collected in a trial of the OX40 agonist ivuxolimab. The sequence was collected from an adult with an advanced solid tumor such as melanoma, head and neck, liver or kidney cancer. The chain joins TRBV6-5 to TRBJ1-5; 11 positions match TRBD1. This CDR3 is CASRGTGGEPQHF. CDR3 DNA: TGTGCCAGCCGGGGGACAGGGGGGGAGCCCCAGCATTTT.